The 4 T cell receptor beta chains given below trace back to one sample, sequenced in a study of T cells in Graves' hyperthyroidism and ophthalmopathy. TCR beta CDR3 regions were amplified from RNA. HTBI primers were the set used in a first-round RT-PCR of the TCR CDR3. TCRdb re-analysed the multiplex PCR reads in MiXCR, keeping a single row per CDR3 protein. This sample has more than 550,000 distinct CDR3 sequences, with over 40% found just once. The sequenced sample was peripheral blood or thyroid tissue (not recorded which). The receptors were gathered from an adult man with Graves' disease, either hyperthyroidism or ophthalmopathy (not recorded which).

The chain recombines TRBV7-9 with TRBJ1-2; D unclear. The V and J ends lost 4 bases and 3 bases respectively, with 21 bases between them. CDR1 SEHNR and CDR2 FQNEAQ come from the germline V gene (reference sequence). This CDR3 contains 17 residues. The CDR3 DNA reads as TGTGCCAGCAGCTCCCCCGAGAAACGGGGATTGGACTATGGCTACACCTTC. This translates into CASSSPEKRGLDYGYTF.

The chain uses TRBV7-8 and TRBJ1-6, with D hard to call. Germline-derived CDR1 and CDR2 are SGHVS and FQNEAQ. This CDR3 has 15 amino acids. The germline V and J ends were trimmed by 6 bases and 5 bases, with 14 bases remaining between them. Here the CDR3 reads CASSFRNRDNSPLHF. Here the CDR3 DNA reads TGTGCCAGCAGTTTCCGGAACCGGGATAATTCACCCCTCCACTTT.

This chain connects TRBV29-1 to TRBJ1-3, with TRBD1 matching over 7 bases. J was trimmed by 3 bases and V by 4 bases; bases with no gene match: 9. The CDR3 contains 15 residues. Germline CDR1 SQVTM, CDR2 ANQGSEA. The CDR3 region has the DNA TGCAGCGTTGGAGAGGGGACAGCAAGTGGAAACACCATATATTTT. Its protein is CSVGEGTASGNTIYF.

The chain joins TRBV15 to TRBJ1-2, with 7 bases lining up with TRBD1. Germline CDR1 is LNHNV and CDR2 is YYDKDF (reference sequence). The CDR3 covers 16 residues. The junction had 9 bases not matched to a gene; V was cut back by 1 base and J by 4 bases. The CDR3 bases are TGTGCCACCAGCAGAGCCGGACAGGAGAACTTCTATGGCTACACCTTC. This translates into CATSRAGQENFYGYTF.